These T cell receptor beta chains were read from a single sample in a study of blood T cells in healthy people across ages. Using its own MiXCR run on the 5' RACE reads, TCRdb lists one record per CDR3 protein. This sample has more than 800,000 distinct CDR3 sequences, with more than 35% found just once. Source material: blood. The receptors come from a woman between 55 and 75 years old in good health. CDR3s leave out the opening cysteine and the closing phenylalanine or tryptophan. The order of the fields is V gene, J gene, CDR3 protein.

>TRBV20-1|TRBJ1-5
SAVDRAVGQPQH
>TRBV9|TRBJ2-1
ASSVVGQGYNEQF
>TRBV27|TRBJ2-1
ASANDRDSYNEQF
>TRBV5-1|TRBJ2-1
ASSPATLVPNEQF
>TRBV5-1|TRBJ2-1
ANSLWGGEINEQF
>TRBV7-2|TRBJ2-7
ASSFNDYEQY
>TRBV4-2|.
ASSQGTSGRVIVNEQY
>TRBV15|TRBJ1-4
ATSRAMTATNEKLF
>TRBV6-5|TRBJ2-1
ASSYGGRYNEQF
>TRBV15|TRBJ1-2
ATSREPGTGGMGYGYT
>TRBV27|TRBJ1-4
ASSPTGERTNEKLF
>TRBV12-3/TRBV12-4|.
ASSSKYRGNGEQY
>TRBV4-1|.
ASSQASGRGNEQY
>TRBV20-1|TRBJ2-6
SARVVTTGANVLT
>TRBV7-3|TRBJ2-3
ASSPGGTNTDTQY
>TRBV24-1|TRBJ2-5
ATSDWGSRGETQY
>TRBV15|TRBJ2-3
ATSSGGRAVDTQY
>TRBV27|TRBJ1-5
ASSPGQPDQPQH
>TRBV7-7|TRBJ2-1
ASSSSAADPYNEQF
>TRBV30|TRBJ2-7
AWSVSGTSLY
>TRBV6-2/TRBV6-3|TRBJ2-1
ASSNNIAGGRNEQF
>TRBV4-1|TRBJ2-1
ASSQEWSSGGHEQF
>TRBV5-1|TRBJ2-7
ASSLWQGQSSYEQY
>TRBV6-6|TRBJ2-1
ASSPRLAGGILNEQF
>TRBV27|TRBJ1-2
ASSFRGSYGYT
>TRBV12-3/TRBV12-4|TRBJ2-7
ASSFIDRPLYEQY
>TRBV29-1|TRBJ1-1
SVGDRDGEAF
>TRBV29-1|TRBJ2-5
SVEWARGETQY
>TRBV20-1|TRBJ1-4
SARVRSNEKLF
>TRBV9|TRBJ2-7
ASSDPLGAGGFPGLSEQY
>TRBV11-2|TRBJ2-1
ASSSRAGGPLPDEQF
>TRBV9|TRBJ2-5
ASSVSLADSGNEQY
>TRBV20-1|TRBJ2-7
SAERAGLAEQY
>TRBV20-1|TRBJ2-5
SASPSGEETQY
>TRBV7-3|TRBJ2-3
ASSLRLAGGTDTQY
>TRBV4-2|TRBJ2-2
ASSQELADLGELF
>TRBV4-2|.
ASSQGLTSGRAIRVETQY
>TRBV3-1|TRBJ1-4
ASSHAGTENEKLF
>TRBV5-1|TRBJ2-3
ASSLAPGADTQY
>TRBV29-1|TRBJ2-1
SVWGGLARGNEQF
>TRBV3-1|TRBJ2-4
ASSLRLAGGRVTSEQY
>TRBV27|TRBJ2-2
ASMGSGSPGELF
>TRBV7-9|TRBJ2-3
ASSFPKGGGSTDTQY
>TRBV28|TRBJ2-1
ASSAGPHNEQF
>TRBV10-1|TRBJ2-3
ASSEATHSTDTQY
>TRBV6-1|TRBJ1-1
ASKYMDTEAF
>TRBV18|TRBJ2-3
ASSPVQRDTQY
>TRBV30|TRBJ2-3
AWSPLGVGENTQY
>TRBV10-3|TRBJ2-6
ATIPTAGTGGNGANVLT
>TRBV11-2|TRBJ2-7
ASSSNRQAGYEQY
>TRBV4-2|TRBJ1-2
ASSQVGWDPDGYT
>TRBV11-3|TRBJ2-3
ASSPGENTRY
>TRBV5-1|TRBJ2-3
ASSSPSGRGNTQY
>TRBV29-1|TRBJ1-2
SVPPRGRNGYT
>TRBV29-1|TRBJ2-7
SVRSGTSLNEQY
>TRBV4-2|TRBJ2-1
ASSRTLAGGQDEQF
>TRBV12-3/TRBV12-4|TRBJ2-5
ASSSTGTVETQY